This entry concerns a single TCR beta chain. Its matching antigen is unknown. Germline lookup yields CDR1 MNHEY and CDR2 SVGEGT. V dropped 5 bases and J dropped 5; count of bases not matched to a gene: 6. The CDR3 has 14 residues. This specimen comes from a study of CD8 T cells in ankylosing spondylitis. Study results and caveats: There were earlier reports of some motif variants in reactive arthritis synovial fluid and blood. CD8+ cells made up the disease-linked clones, which were relatively rare in peripheral blood. The study looked at matched synovial fluid samples from ankylosing spondylitis patients. Disease-linked clones were reported to be significantly enriched there.

It was by quantitative 5'-RACE with molecular barcodes that TCR beta libraries were made. TCRdb fed the 5' RACE reads into MiXCR, producing one record per CDR3 protein. The data show about 230,000 distinct CDR3 sequences, 7% to 10% seen once. The sample was blood, either unsorted or a sorted T cell fraction (not recorded which). The chain links TRBV6-2 or TRBV6-3 to TRBJ2-1, with 7 bases fitting TRBD1. The clonotype comes from a female donor with ankylosing spondylitis or in good health (not recorded which). The CDR3 DNA reads TGTGCCAGCAGTCTGACAGGGCCTAACAATGAGCAGTTCTTC. It yields the protein CASSLTGPNNEQFF.